Listed below are T cell receptor beta chains from one sample, sequenced in a study of early T cells in non-severe SARS-CoV-2 infection. Each CDR3 protein gets one entry after TCRdb re-called the 5' RACE reads with MiXCR. In the table there are about 19,000 distinct CDR3 sequences, 4.2% of which are singletons. Sequencing used whole blood. These receptors came from an adult who was a healthcare worker with PCR-confirmed SARS-CoV-2 infection or an uninfected control (not recorded which). Both conserved end residues are part of each CDR3. The order of the fields is CDR3 protein, CDR3 DNA, J gene, D gene, V gene, clone size. D genes are given only for firm matches. The listing skips clone size in some rows; elsewhere it reads once, few, many or a size class.

CASSYAGRGVNGYTF | TGTGCCAGCAGTTACGCGGGGCGCGGAGTGAATGGCTACACCTTC | TRBJ1-2 | - | TRBV6-5 | many
CASSASAGRDYEQYF | TGTGCCAGCAGTGCCTCGGCGGGGCGAGACTACGAGCAGTACTTC | TRBJ2-7 | - | TRBV6-6 | many
CASSLPVGGTEAFF | TGCGCCAGCAGCTTGCCCGTGGGAGGCACTGAAGCTTTCTTT | TRBJ1-1 | - | TRBV5-1 | medium-sized
CASSGFQGDGDEQFF | TGTGCCAGCAGTGGATTCCAGGGCGATGGGGATGAGCAGTTCTTC | TRBJ2-1 | - | TRBV25-1 | many
CASRGYSGNTIYF | TGTGCCAGCAGGGGATACTCTGGAAACACCATATATTTT | TRBJ1-3 | - | TRBV9 | many
CSARDTVLNEQFF | TGCAGTGCTAGAGATACAGTCCTCAATGAGCAGTTCTTC | TRBJ2-1 | - | TRBV20-1 | few
CASSSSPRGNQPQHF | TGTGCCAGCAGTTCTTCCCCCCGAGGCAATCAGCCCCAGCATTTT | TRBJ1-5 | - | TRBV12-3/TRBV12-4 | many
CASSSDRVSPLHF | TGTGCCAGCAGCTCCGACAGGGTTTCACCCCTCCACTTT | TRBJ1-6 | TRBD1 | TRBV7-3 | few
CASRLAIDGAYSNQPQHF | TGTGCAAGTCGCTTAGCGATAGATGGGGCATATAGCAATCAGCCCCAGCATTTT | TRBJ1-5 | - | TRBV12-2 | many
CASSLGAGTLEAFF | TGTGCCAGCAGCTTGGGCGCCGGGACCCTGGAAGCTTTCTTT | TRBJ1-1 | - | TRBV7-8 | few
CSARGSGTYEQYF | TGCAGTGCTAGGGGTTCAGGTACCTACGAGCAGTACTTC | TRBJ2-7 | - | TRBV20-1 | many
CASSFDGAYEQYF | TGTGCCAGCAGTTTTGACGGAGCCTACGAGCAGTACTTC | TRBJ2-7 | - | TRBV6-6 | many
CASSLGTGQADTQYF | TGTGCCAGCTCCCTTGGGACGGGGCAGGCAGATACGCAGTATTTT | TRBJ2-3 | - | TRBV6-1 | many
CASSQVDQPQHF | TGTGCCAGCAGCCAGGTCGATCAGCCCCAGCATTTT | TRBJ1-5 | - | TRBV27 | many
CASSLGTSSYNEQFF | TGTGCCAGCAGCCTCGGGACTAGCTCCTACAATGAGCAGTTCTTC | TRBJ2-1 | TRBD2 | TRBV7-3 | -
CASSLDGTGETEAFF | TGCGCCAGCAGCTTGGACGGGACAGGGGAGACTGAAGCTTTCTTT | TRBJ1-1 | TRBD1 | TRBV5-1 | many
CASSLGGTSEAFF | TGTGCCAGCAGCTTAGGGGGAACTTCAGAAGCTTTCTTT | TRBJ1-1 | - | TRBV7-3 | medium-sized
CASSPTGMAKNIQYF | TGTGCCAGCTCACCAACGGGGATGGCCAAAAACATTCAGTACTTC | TRBJ2-4 | - | TRBV18 | -
CASSYPGVASNEQYF | TGTGCCAGCAGTTACCCGGGGGTGGCGTCCAACGAGCAGTACTTC | TRBJ2-7 | - | TRBV6-6 | many
CAASKTGNYEQYF | TGTGCCGCCTCTAAGACAGGGAATTACGAGCAGTACTTC | TRBJ2-7 | TRBD1 | TRBV10-3 | many
CSARDLSGNEQYF | TGCAGTGCTAGAGACCTTAGCGGAAACGAGCAGTACTTC | TRBJ2-7 | - | TRBV20-1 | many
CATSASEYGGELFF | TGTGCCACCAGTGCCTCTGAATATGGCGGGGAGCTGTTTTTT | TRBJ2-2 | - | TRBV24-1 | -
CASSPNPSDTQYF | TGTGCCAGCTCACCAAACCCGTCAGATACGCAGTATTTT | TRBJ2-3 | - | TRBV18 | many
CSARKNTEAFF | TGCAGTGCCCGAAAGAACACTGAAGCTTTCTTT | TRBJ1-1 | - | TRBV20-1 | many
CASSSRTSGGAYEQYF | TGTGCCAGCAGCTCCCGGACTAGCGGGGGAGCCTACGAGCAGTACTTC | TRBJ2-7 | TRBD2 | TRBV5-6 | many
CASSKGTSGGIEQFF | TGTGCCAGCAGTAAAGGGACTAGCGGGGGAATCGAGCAGTTCTTC | TRBJ2-1 | TRBD2 | TRBV7-9 | many
CASNPGGYTEAFF | TGTGCCAGCAACCCAGGAGGGTACACTGAAGCTTTCTTT | TRBJ1-1 | - | TRBV11-2 | few
CASSPDRAYEQYF | TGTGCCAGCAGCCCCGACAGGGCCTACGAGCAGTACTTC | TRBJ2-7 | TRBD1 | TRBV11-3 | many
CASTLTGNLADTQYF | TGTGCCAGCACCCTGACAGGGAATCTGGCAGATACGCAGTATTTT | TRBJ2-3 | TRBD1 | TRBV27 | many
CASSWSGNQETQYF | TGCGCCAGCAGCTGGTCGGGGAACCAAGAGACCCAGTACTTC | TRBJ2-5 | - | TRBV5-1 | many
CASRTGQGLGNTIYF | TGTGCCAGCAGGACGGGACAGGGACTTGGAAACACCATATATTTT | TRBJ1-3 | TRBD1 | TRBV6-1 | medium-sized
CSVSLTGGGEQYF | TGCAGCGTTTCTCTTACTGGAGGCGGGGAGCAGTACTTC | TRBJ2-7 | - | TRBV29-1 | many
CASSFLARSTDTQYF | TGTGCCAGCTCCTTCCTAGCGAGGAGCACAGATACGCAGTATTTT | TRBJ2-3 | - | TRBV6-1 | few
CSARDLTSGGELFF | TGCAGTGCTAGAGACCTTACTAGCGGGGGGGAGCTGTTTTTT | TRBJ2-2 | TRBD2 | TRBV20-1 | many
CASSPMDRGFNYGYTF | TGTGCCAGCTCACCGATGGACAGGGGATTTAACTATGGCTACACCTTC | TRBJ1-2 | TRBD1 | TRBV18 | -
CATSPHFNQPQHF | TGTGCCACCAGCCCCCACTTTAATCAGCCCCAGCATTTT | TRBJ1-5 | - | TRBV15 | many
CASSYSVLTF | TGTGCCAGCAGTTACTCCGTCCTGACTTTC | TRBJ2-6 | - | TRBV6-6 | many
CASSACYGPRSVLGDCEQYF | TGTGCCAGCAGTGCGTGCTATGGTCCCCGCTCCGTTCTCGGTGATTGCGAGCAGTACTTC | TRBJ2-7 | - | TRBV25-1 | medium-sized
CASSSRDNTEAFF | TGTGCCAGCAGTTCCCGAGATAACACTGAAGCTTTCTTT | TRBJ1-1 | - | TRBV6-4 | many
CASSQDWQSEQYF | TGCGCCAGCAGCCAAGATTGGCAGAGCGAGCAGTACTTC | TRBJ2-7 | - | TRBV4-3 | many
CASSYRQGTYEQYF | TGTGCCAGCAGTTATAGACAGGGAACCTACGAGCAGTACTTC | TRBJ2-7 | TRBD1 | TRBV7-2 | many
CASSLGDSLYDTQYF | TGCGCCAGCAGCTTGGGCGACTCCCTTTACGATACGCAGTATTTT | TRBJ2-3 | - | TRBV5-1 | many
CASSLGRSQPQHF | TGTGCCAGCAGTTTGGGGAGAAGTCAGCCCCAGCATTTT | TRBJ1-5 | - | TRBV12-3/TRBV12-4 | many
CASSVGLEGFGTGELFF | TGTGCCAGCAGCGTAGGATTGGAGGGGTTCGGAACCGGGGAGCTGTTTTTT | TRBJ2-2 | - | TRBV9 | few
CSAEDLAGGTDTQYF | TGCAGTGCTGAGGACCTAGCGGGGGGCACAGATACGCAGTATTTT | TRBJ2-3 | TRBD2 | TRBV20-1 | -
CASSVDFSTQGIQYF | TGTGCCAGCAGCGTAGACTTCTCTACTCAGGGCATTCAGTACTTC | TRBJ2-4 | - | TRBV9 | many
CASSQRQGQETQYF | TGTGCCAGCAGTCAACGACAGGGCCAAGAGACCCAGTACTTC | TRBJ2-5 | TRBD1 | TRBV12-3/TRBV12-4 | -
CASSYEDAFSPLHF | TGTGCCAGCAGTTACGAGGACGCCTTTTCACCCCTCCACTTT | TRBJ1-6 | - | TRBV6-2/TRBV6-3 | many
CASSLGQSHLSGNTIYF | TGTGCCAGCAGCTTAGGACAGTCTCACCTCTCTGGAAACACCATATATTTT | TRBJ1-3 | - | TRBV7-9 | many
CASSLGGGHQETQYF | TGTGCCAGCAGCTTAGGAGGGGGACACCAAGAGACCCAGTACTTC | TRBJ2-5 | - | TRBV7-9 | many
CATGTGSDTQYF | TGTGCCACTGGGACAGGGTCCGATACGCAGTATTTT | TRBJ2-3 | TRBD1 | TRBV12-3/TRBV12-4 | few
CASSPGGGSTEAFF | TGTGCCAGCTCACCAGGGGGAGGTAGCACTGAAGCTTTCTTT | TRBJ1-1 | - | TRBV18 | many